This passage covers 26 T cell receptor beta chains from one sample sequenced in a study of technical replicates of blood from a few donors. Profiled with immunoSEQ multiplex PCR; TCRdb holds only in-frame clones, not every one. The table lists 55,000 to 60,000 clones, 93% of them singletons, with 4% to 4.5% in the top ten. The sample comprised PBMCs. The receptors were sampled from a human donor in good health. Some clones in this sample may be carry-over from other donors' samples.

In DNA, the CDR3 is TGTGCCACCAGCAGGGCGGGACGTAACTCCTACGAGCAGTACTTC. Its translation: CATSRAGRNSYEQYF. The chain is built from TRBV15 and TRBJ2-7; maybe TRBD2 (6 bases). The ends were cut back, 3 bases at V and 0 bases at J, with 12 bases in the middle. The CDR3 extends over 15 amino acids. Germline CDR1 reads LNHNV; CDR2 reads YYDKDF (reference sequence).

The genes are TRBV19 and TRBJ1-2; TRBD1 might be the D (6 bases). Germline V CDR1 and CDR2: LNHDA, SQIVND (reference sequence). V shed 0 bases and J shed 5 bases, with 7 bases lying between them. The CDR3 consists of 13 residues. Written as DNA, the CDR3 is TGTGCCAGTAGTATAGAACAGGGATATGGCTACACCTTC. It specifies CASSIEQGYGYTF.

This CDR3 is CASSHQLAGGRADTQYF. CDR3 nucleotides: TGCGCCAGCAGCCACCAATTAGCGGGGGGGCGGGCAGATACGCAGTATTTT. This chain connects TRBV4-1 to TRBJ2-3, with 11 bases identical to TRBD2. The CDR3 is 17 residues long. V trimming: 3 bases; J trimming: 4 bases; junction bases outside the gene matches: 9. CDR1 MGHRA and CDR2 YSYEKL come from the germline V gene.

V and J are TRBV29-1 and TRBJ2-1; TRBD1 might be the D (5 bases). Looked up from germline, CDR1 is SQVTM and CDR2 is ANQGSEA. Trimming took off 5 bases at V and 6 bases at J, with 8 bases between the two ends. This CDR3 contains 11 residues. For the CDR3, the DNA is TGCAGCGTTAAAACAGGCAATGAGCAGTTCTTC. It codes for CSVKTGNEQFF.

The chain is built from TRBV7-6 and TRBJ2-3, with D tentatively TRBD1 (8 bases). This CDR3 spans 15 amino acids. The germline CDR1 and CDR2 sequences are SGHVS and FNYEAQ. V lost 3 bases and J 3 bases, leaving 13 bases between the germline ends. DNA for the CDR3: TGTGCCAGCAGCTTTGGACAGGGAGGGACAGATACGCAGTATTTT. This translates into CASSFGQGGTDTQYF.

V and J are TRBV9 and TRBJ2-1; 9 bases fit TRBD2. The CDR3 has 16 amino acids. The V gene's germline CDR1 is SGDLS and CDR2 YYNGEE. J gave up 0 bases and V 2 bases, and 3 bases lay outside the gene matches. The chain's CDR3 is CASSVTSGLSYNEQFF. Written as DNA, the CDR3 is TGTGCCAGCAGCGTGACTAGCGGCCTCTCCTACAATGAGCAGTTCTTC.

This chain joins TRBV5-1 and TRBJ2-1; TRBD2 matches 9 bases. The CDR3 consists of 16 residues. V lost 4 bases to trimming and J lost 3 bases; unmatched junction nucleotides: 8. Germline V CDR1 and CDR2: SGHRS, YFSETQ. This CDR3 is CASSPAVAGVYNEQFF. DNA of the CDR3: TGCGCCAGCAGCCCGGCGGTAGCGGGAGTCTACAATGAGCAGTTCTTC.

This chain joins TRBV7-3 and TRBJ2-7; 12 bases align to TRBD2. This CDR3 has 15 residues. Germline CDR1 and CDR2: SGHTA and FQGTGA. J lost 5 bases, V lost 5 bases, and 7 bases had no gene match. This chain's CDR3 is CASSPRLAGVHEQYF. The CDR3 coding sequence is TGTGCCAGCAGCCCCAGACTAGCGGGAGTCCACGAGCAGTACTTC.

The chain recombines TRBV9 with TRBJ1-6, with TRBD1 as a possible D gene (5 bases). The CDR3 is 13 amino acids. V was trimmed by 6 bases and J by 9 bases, leaving 13 bases between them. The germline V gene encodes CDR1 SGDLS and CDR2 YYNGEE. For the CDR3, the DNA is TGTGCCAGCAACCCACAGGAGGGTTCACCCCTCCACTTT. Translated, it gives CASNPQEGSPLHF.

This clone was counted a single time. The J gene is TRBJ1-2, the V gene TRBV7-2; TRBD1 is a possible D gene (6 bases). CDR3 length: 15 amino acids. V shed 4 bases and J shed 1 base, with 13 bases lying between them. Per the germline V gene, CDR1 is SGHTA and CDR2 is FQGNSA. Written as DNA, the CDR3 is TGTGCCAGCAGCTCTAGACAGGTTTATAACTATGGCTACACCTTC. It codes for CASSSRQVYNYGYTF.

This clone was detected a few times. The chain links TRBV19 to TRBJ1-6; tentatively, D is TRBD1 (5 bases). This CDR3 has 15 residues. The V and J ends lost 5 bases and 5 bases respectively, with 13 bases between them. Germline V lookup: CDR1 LNHDA, CDR2 SQIVND (reference sequence). This CDR3 reads CASSSQGGDNSPLHF. CDR3 DNA sequence: TGTGCCAGTAGTTCCCAGGGCGGCGATAATTCACCCCTCCACTTT.

V is TRBV5-6 and J is TRBJ2-7; D is ambiguous. CDR1 and CDR2 (germline): SGHDT, YYEEEE. Trimming took 2 bases from V and 4 from J, leaving 16 bases between them. This CDR3 comprises 15 residues. The CDR3 here is CASSFQTYQPYEQYF. As DNA, the CDR3 is TGTGCCAGCAGCTTTCAGACATACCAACCATACGAGCAGTACTTC.

V and J are TRBV30 and TRBJ2-1, with 7 bases aligning to TRBD2. With V trimmed by 4 bases and J by 1 base, 1 base remained unmatched. CDR3 size: 13 residues. Germline lookup yields CDR1 GTSNPN and CDR2 SVGIG (reference sequence). The CDR3 sequence is CAWKAGSYNEQFF. DNA for the CDR3: TGTGCCTGGAAAGCGGGGTCCTACAATGAGCAGTTCTTC.

The rearrangement joins TRBV2 to TRBJ2-2; TRBD1 aligns across 8 bases. This CDR3 has 15 amino acids. V trimming: 6 bases; J trimming: 2 bases; junction bases outside the gene matches: 5. Germline values: CDR1 SNHLY, CDR2 FYNNEI. CDR3 residues: CASRETGANTGELFF. The DNA for the CDR3 is TGTGCCAGCAGGGAGACAGGGGCCAACACCGGGGAGCTGTTTTTT.

This chain joins TRBV4-2 and TRBJ2-7; 7 bases are shared with TRBD1. Germline CDR1 reads LGHNA; CDR2 reads YNFKEQ. The CDR3 consists of 14 residues. The V and J ends lost 1 base and 8 bases, in that order; junction bases with no gene match: 8. The CDR3 sequence: CASSQAGTDSQQYF. The CDR3 nucleotides are TGTGCCAGCAGCCAAGCCGGGACAGATTCTCAGCAGTACTTC.

V gene TRBV7-7 combines with J gene TRBJ2-1; the match to TRBD2 covers 12 bases. The CDR3 has 15 residues. Trimming at V came to 1 base and at J to 9 bases, leaving 4 bases not matched to a gene. Germline-derived CDR1 and CDR2 are SSHAT and FNYEAQ (reference sequence). Here the CDR3 reads CASSLDTSGGSEQFF. Here the CDR3 DNA reads TGTGCCAGCAGCTTAGATACTAGCGGGGGGTCTGAGCAGTTCTTC.

This sequence joins TRBV5-1 and TRBJ2-3, with 8 bases fitting TRBD1. The V segment lost 2 bases and the J segment 2 bases; nucleotides outside the gene matches: 7. There are 16 residues in the CDR3. Germline V gives CDR1 SGHRS, CDR2 YFSETQ. CDR3 loop: CASSLRQGPSTDTQYF. In nucleotides, the CDR3 is TGCGCCAGCAGCTTACGACAGGGGCCCTCCACAGATACGCAGTATTTT.

In DNA form, the CDR3 reads TGTGCCAGCAGCCTGCGGATCGGCGGGATAGGATCCGGGGAGCTGTTTTTT. Translating gives CASSLRIGGIGSGELFF. V is TRBV4-2 and J is TRBJ2-2; weak D call: TRBD2 (6 bases). The CDR3 contains 17 residues. V shed 4 bases and J shed 6 bases, with 21 bases lying between them. Per germline, CDR1 LGHNA and CDR2 YNFKEQ.

This clone has a count of ten or more. The chain joins TRBV27 to TRBJ2-3; possible D gene TRBD2, 6 bases. CDR1 is MNHEY, CDR2 SMNVEV, per germline (reference sequence). This CDR3 region has 15 residues. The V and J ends lost 2 bases and 2 bases respectively, with 11 bases between them. CDR3 loop: CASSLMGGPTDTQYF. The CDR3 region has the DNA TGTGCCAGCAGTTTAATGGGGGGACCCACAGATACGCAGTATTTT.

V is TRBV30 and J is TRBJ2-5, with 7 bases aligning to TRBD2. V was pared by 7 bases and J by 7 bases, with 12 bases of the junction left unmatched. This CDR3 is built from 13 residues. Germline V gene data show CDR1 as GTSNPN and CDR2 as SVGIG (reference sequence). The CDR3 protein is CASQTSPGGTQYF. The CDR3 DNA sequence: TGTGCCTCCCAAACTAGCCCGGGAGGGACCCAGTACTTC.

This sequence joins TRBV10-3 and TRBJ2-6, with 7 bases that match TRBD2. Per the germline V gene, CDR1 is ENHRY and CDR2 is SYGVKD. The junction had 6 bases not matched to a gene; V was cut back by 0 bases and J by 4 bases. This CDR3 contains 17 residues. CDR3 loop: CAISESRLAAGANVLTF. DNA for the CDR3: TGTGCCATCAGTGAGTCGCGACTAGCTGCCGGGGCCAACGTCCTGACTTTC.

J is TRBJ2-1 and V is TRBV5-4, with D tentatively TRBD2 (6 bases). The CDR3 runs to 16 residues. The V end lost 4 bases, the J end lost 5 bases, and 19 bases lay between the germline ends. Germline CDR1 SGHNT, CDR2 YYREEE (reference sequence). CDR3 loop: CASSRRENRADNEQFF. CDR3 in DNA: TGTGCCAGCAGCCGCCGGGAGAACCGGGCGGACAATGAGCAGTTCTTC.

The chain couples TRBV15 to TRBJ1-2; possibly TRBD1 for D (6 bases). The CDR3 sequence is 16 residues long. The V end lost 0 bases, the J end lost 2 bases, and 13 bases lay between the germline ends. Per germline, CDR1 LNHNV and CDR2 YYDKDF (reference sequence). This chain's CDR3 is CATSRDPGDRNYGYTF. The CDR3 DNA reads TGTGCCACCAGCAGAGACCCAGGGGATAGAAACTATGGCTACACCTTC.

This sequence joins TRBV27 and TRBJ1-5; 9 bases fit TRBD1. The germline gives CDR1 MNHEY, CDR2 SMNVEV (reference sequence). CDR3 length equals 16 residues. V was clipped by 1 base and J by 1 base; unmatched bases: 2. In nucleotides, the CDR3 is TGTGCCAGCAGTTTATGGGGGACAGGGAGCAATCAGCCCCAGCATTTT. Protein sequence: CASSLWGTGSNQPQHF.

This chain joins TRBV28 and TRBJ1-6; 10 nucleotides line up with TRBD1. Germline V gives CDR1 MDHEN, CDR2 SYDVKM. CDR3 length equals 14 residues. CDR3 amino acids: CAGQGSAYNSPLHF. In DNA, the CDR3 is TGTGCGGGACAGGGGAGCGCCTATAATTCACCCCTCCACTTT.

V gene TRBV2 combines with J gene TRBJ2-3; tentative D call: TRBD1 (5 bases). This CDR3 is 11 amino acids long. Per germline, CDR1 SNHLY and CDR2 FYNNEI. V lost 6 bases and J lost 9, with 10 bases in between. In DNA form, the CDR3 reads TGTGCCAGCAGAGACAGTGTCACGCAGTATTTT. As protein: CASRDSVTQYF.